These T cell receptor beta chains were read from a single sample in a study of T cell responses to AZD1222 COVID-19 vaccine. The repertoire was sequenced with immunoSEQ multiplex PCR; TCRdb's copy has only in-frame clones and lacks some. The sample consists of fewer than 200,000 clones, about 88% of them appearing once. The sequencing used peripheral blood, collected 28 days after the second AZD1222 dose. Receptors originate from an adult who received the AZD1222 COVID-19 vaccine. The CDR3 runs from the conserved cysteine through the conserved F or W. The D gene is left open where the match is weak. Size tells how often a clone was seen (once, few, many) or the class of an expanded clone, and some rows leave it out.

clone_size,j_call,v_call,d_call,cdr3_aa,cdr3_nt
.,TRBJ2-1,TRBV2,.,CASSTGYNEQFF,TGTGCCAGCAGTACAGGCTACAATGAGCAGTTCTTC
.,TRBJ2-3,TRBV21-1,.,CASSKGKREPTGSTDTQYF,TGTGCCAGCAGCAAAGGAAAGCGGGAGCCGACGGGGAGCACAGATACGCAGTATTTT
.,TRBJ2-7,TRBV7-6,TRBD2,CASSLSWASGGYEQYF,TGTGCCAGCAGCTTAAGCTGGGCTAGCGGGGGCTACGAGCAGTACTTC
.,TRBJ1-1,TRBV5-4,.,CASTSSGSPLTEAFF,TGTGCCAGCACCTCAAGCGGGTCCCCACTCACTGAAGCTTTCTTT
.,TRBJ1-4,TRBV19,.,CASSPLTTNEKLFF,TGTGCCAGTAGCCCACTCACGACTAATGAAAAACTGTTTTTT
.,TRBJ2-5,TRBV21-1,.,CASKGRGLGFGTQYF,TGTGCCAGCAAGGGGAGGGGCCTTGGTTTTGGGACCCAGTACTTC
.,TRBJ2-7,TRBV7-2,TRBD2,CASSRGGTSLSYEQYF,TGTGCCAGCAGCCGCGGCGGGACTAGCCTCTCCTACGAGCAGTACTTC
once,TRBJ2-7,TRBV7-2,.,CASSPSGSPYEQYF,TGTGCCAGCAGCCCCAGCGGAAGCCCCTACGAGCAGTACTTC
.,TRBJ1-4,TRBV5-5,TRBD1,CASSHRDSEKLFF,TGTGCCAGCAGCCACCGGGACAGTGAAAAACTGTTTTTT
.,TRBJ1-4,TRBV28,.,CASSLAGASEKLFF,TGTGCCAGCAGTTTAGCAGGGGCTTCGGAAAAACTGTTTTTT
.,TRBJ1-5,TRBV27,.,CASSLSEGYQPQHF,TGTGCCAGCAGTTTATCAGAGGGATATCAGCCCCAGCATTTT
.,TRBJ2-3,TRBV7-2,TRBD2,CASSLGASGVTDTQYF,TGTGCCAGCAGCTTAGGAGCTAGCGGGGTCACAGATACGCAGTATTTT
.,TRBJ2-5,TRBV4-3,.,CASSQEGRGSLETQYF,TGCGCCAGCAGCCAGGAAGGGAGGGGGTCATTAGAGACCCAGTACTTC
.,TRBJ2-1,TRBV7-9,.,CASSPRDSSSYNEQFF,TGTGCCAGCAGCCCGCGGGACTCGAGCTCCTACAATGAGCAGTTCTTC
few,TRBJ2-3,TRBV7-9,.,CASSLLTDTQYF,TGTGCCAGCAGCTTACTGACAGATACGCAGTATTTT
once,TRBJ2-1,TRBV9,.,CASSVGGQYGEQFF,TGTGCCAGCAGCGTAGGGGGCCAGTACGGTGAGCAGTTCTTC
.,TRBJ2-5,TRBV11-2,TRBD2,CASSLDYAGGRSETQYF,TGTGCCAGCAGCTTAGATTATGCTGGCGGGAGGTCAGAGACCCAGTACTTC
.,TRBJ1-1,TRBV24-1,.,CATSSQGEAFF,TGTGCCACCAGCTCCCAAGGTGAAGCTTTCTTT
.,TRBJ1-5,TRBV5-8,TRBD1,CASSPGTGANQPQHF,TGTGCCAGCAGCCCCGGGACAGGGGCCAATCAGCCCCAGCATTTT
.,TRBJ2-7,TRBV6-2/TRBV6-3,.,CASSIGAEQYF,TGTGCCAGCAGCATAGGGGCCGAGCAGTACTTC
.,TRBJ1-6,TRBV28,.,CASRAGTNNSPLHF,TGTGCCAGCAGGGCCGGGACTAACAATTCACCCCTCCACTTT
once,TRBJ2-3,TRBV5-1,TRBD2,CASSLAGGLDTQYF,TGCGCCAGCAGCTTGGCGGGGGGGCTAGATACGCAGTATTTT
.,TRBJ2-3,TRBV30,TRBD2,CAWTRRTSGRASGTQYF,TGTGCCTGGACCCGAAGGACTAGCGGGAGGGCCAGTGGTACGCAGTATTTT
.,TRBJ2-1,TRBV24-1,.,CATSDWTREQFF,TGTGCCACCAGTGATTGGACTCGAGAGCAGTTCTTC
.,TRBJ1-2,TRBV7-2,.,CASSLAIGNNHYGYTF,TGTGCCAGCAGCTTAGCTATTGGGAACAATCACTATGGCTACACCTTC
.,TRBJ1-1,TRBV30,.,CAWNPSGKVTEAFF,TGTGCCTGGAATCCCTCGGGAAAGGTTACTGAAGCTTTCTTT
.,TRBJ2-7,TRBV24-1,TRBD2,CATSDRVAGRYEQYF,TGTGCCACCAGTGATCGGGTAGCGGGAAGATACGAGCAGTACTTC
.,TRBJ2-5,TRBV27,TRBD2,CASSHERASGRHETQYF,TGTGCCAGCAGCCATGAGCGGGCTAGCGGGAGGCATGAGACCCAGTACTTC
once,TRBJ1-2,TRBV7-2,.,CASSSRYGYTF,TGTGCCAGCAGCTCGCGCTATGGCTACACCTTC
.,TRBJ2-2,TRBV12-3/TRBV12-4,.,CASTLRGGELFF,TGTGCCAGCACCCTTAGGGGCGGGGAGCTGTTTTTT
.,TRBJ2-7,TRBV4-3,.,CASSQEAGSYEQYF,TGCGCCAGCAGCCAAGAAGCTGGTTCCTACGAGCAGTACTTC
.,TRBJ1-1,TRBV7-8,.,CASSPLGTRIGAEAFF,TGTGCCAGCAGCCCCCTGGGCACGCGTATCGGGGCGGAAGCTTTCTTT
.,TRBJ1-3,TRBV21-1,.,CASSQGTPPGNTIYF,TGTGCCAGCAGCCAAGGGACCCCCCCTGGAAACACCATATATTTT
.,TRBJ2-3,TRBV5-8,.,CASSLAVATSPDTQYF,TGTGCCAGCAGCTTGGCGGTAGCAACGTCTCCAGATACGCAGTATTTT
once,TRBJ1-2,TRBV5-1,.,CASSLDRAYGYTF,TGCGCCAGCAGCTTGGACAGGGCCTATGGCTACACCTTC
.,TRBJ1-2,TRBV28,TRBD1,CASAKTGGSYGYTF,TGTGCCAGCGCTAAGACAGGGGGTTCCTATGGCTACACCTTC
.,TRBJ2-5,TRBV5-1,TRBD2,CASSLVGAGSQEPQYF,TGCGCCAGCAGCTTGGTTGGAGCGGGGAGCCAAGAGCCCCAGTACTTC
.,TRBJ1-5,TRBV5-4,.,CASSLKGVDNQPQHF,TGTGCCAGCAGCTTGAAGGGGGTGGACAATCAGCCCCAGCATTTT
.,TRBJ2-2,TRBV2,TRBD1,CASSAGQGTSTGELFF,TGTGCCAGCAGTGCGGGACAGGGGACGAGCACCGGGGAGCTGTTTTTT
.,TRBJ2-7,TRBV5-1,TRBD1,CASSYGQGLSYEQYF,TGCGCCAGCAGCTATGGACAGGGACTGTCCTACGAGCAGTACTTC
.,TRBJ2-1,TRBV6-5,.,CASSYSMSLNEQFF,TGTGCCAGCAGTTACTCGATGTCGCTTAATGAGCAGTTCTTC
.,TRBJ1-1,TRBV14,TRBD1,CASSPNPGQGGYTEAFF,TGTGCCAGCAGCCCTAACCCCGGACAGGGGGGTTACACTGAAGCTTTCTTT
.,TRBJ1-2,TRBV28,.,CASSLPQDGYTF,TGTGCCAGCAGTTTACCCCAGGATGGCTACACCTTC
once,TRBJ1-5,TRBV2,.,CASSEAGQFNQPQHF,TGTGCCAGCAGTGAAGCAGGGCAGTTCAATCAGCCCCAGCATTTT
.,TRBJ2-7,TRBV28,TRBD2,CASSFAGGRDEQYF,TGTGCCAGCAGTTTCGCGGGAGGTCGCGACGAGCAGTACTTC
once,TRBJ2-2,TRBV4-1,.,CASSQVLATNTGELFF,TGCGCCAGCAGCCAAGTATTAGCGACTAACACCGGGGAGCTGTTTTTT
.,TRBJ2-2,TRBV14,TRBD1,CASRGQGTAGELFF,TGTGCCAGCAGGGGACAGGGAACTGCGGGGGAGCTGTTTTTT
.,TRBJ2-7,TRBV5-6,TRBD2,CASSLERGRDTYEQYF,TGTGCCAGCAGCTTGGAGCGGGGGCGCGATACCTACGAGCAGTACTTC
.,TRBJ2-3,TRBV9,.,CASSVWGMGLTDTQYF,TGTGCCAGCAGCGTTTGGGGGATGGGCCTCACAGATACGCAGTATTTT